Each of the 19 T cell receptor beta chains below was sequenced from the same sample in a study of T cell changes during pregnancy in multiple sclerosis. TCRdb's copy holds only in-frame clones and misses some; the assay was immunoSEQ multiplex PCR. Of 45,000 to 60,000 clones in the sample, 75% to 90% are singletons; the top ten hold 8% to 9.5%. The sequences come from CD8+ T cells from peripheral blood mononuclear cells, collected in the second trimester of pregnancy. Source of these receptors: a female donor with multiple sclerosis, enrolled in a pregnancy study.

A single count supports this clone. V usage is TRBV7-8 and J usage is TRBJ1-4, with D uncertain. Germline CDR1 SGHVS, CDR2 FQNEAQ. The CDR3 consists of 17 residues. Trimming removed 1 base from V and 0 bases from J, with 12 bases in between. The CDR3: CASSLDFFTATNEKLFF. The CDR3 DNA reads as TGTGCCAGCAGCTTAGATTTCTTCACTGCAACTAATGAAAAACTGTTTTTT.

This chain joins TRBV6-6 and TRBJ2-5; 7 nucleotides align to TRBD1. Germline V gene sequence: CDR1 MNHNY, CDR2 SVGAGI (reference sequence). The CDR3 loop spans 13 amino acids. With V trimmed by 7 bases and J by 2 bases, 4 bases remained unmatched. The CDR3 DNA is TGTGCCAGCAATCCGGGACAGCAAGAGACCCAGTACTTC. Its protein is CASNPGQQETQYF.

V usage is TRBV27 and J usage is TRBJ1-1, with TRBD1 matching 11 bases. CDR3 size: 16 residues. Germline V gene data show CDR1 as MNHEY and CDR2 as SMNVEV (reference sequence). The V gene end was trimmed by 3 bases and the J gene end by 1 base; junction bases not matched to a gene: 4. CDR3 protein: CASSLLGTGGNTEAFF. CDR3 DNA: TGTGCCAGCAGTTTGCTAGGGACAGGGGGGAACACTGAAGCTTTCTTT.

This clone is categorized as medium-sized. This chain links TRBV7-6 with TRBJ1-6, with 10 nucleotides matching TRBD1. Germline values: CDR1 SGHVS, CDR2 FNYEAQ. V was pared by 1 base and J by 9 bases, with 3 bases of the junction left unmatched. This CDR3 region has 15 residues. CDR3 sequence (DNA): TGTGCCAGCAGCTTAGGGACAGGGGGGGGTTCACCCCTCCACTTT. As protein: CASSLGTGGGSPLHF.

This chain links TRBV7-8 with TRBJ2-3, with TRBD1 matching over 9 bases. The CDR3 runs to 16 residues. V trimming: 7 bases; J trimming: 4 bases; junction bases outside the gene matches: 12. Germline V gives CDR1 SGHVS, CDR2 FQNEAQ. The CDR3 bases are TGTGCCAGCACCCTTTTCCGGACAGGGGCCCCAGATACGCAGTATTTT. It encodes CASTLFRTGAPDTQYF. The whole variable domain, remainder taken from reference TRBV7-8 and TRBJ2-3, is GAGVSQSPRYKVAKRGQDVALRCDPISGHVSLFWYQQALGQGPEFLTYFQNEAQLDKSGLPSDRFFAERPEGSVSTLKIQRTQQEDSAVYLCASTLFRTGAPDTQYFGPGTRLTVL.

The chain carries TRBV2 and TRBJ2-2, with D maybe TRBD2 (5 bases). Germline CDR1 and CDR2: SNHLY and FYNNEI. CDR3 length equals 17 residues. With 0 bases removed from V and 7 bases from J, the gap between germline ends came to 18 bases. CDR3 nucleotides: TGTGCCAGCAGTGAAGCGAAGGCGGAGGAGGATATCGGGGAGCTGTTTTTT. Translating gives CASSEAKAEEDIGELFF.

This chain links TRBV30 with TRBJ2-1; D perhaps matches TRBD2 (6 bases). The CDR3 sequence is 14 residues long. The V gene lost 5 bases and the J gene lost 3 bases, with 14 bases spanning the gap. The germline CDR1 and CDR2 sequences are GTSNPN and SVGIG (reference sequence). For the CDR3, the DNA is TGTGCCTGGGAAAATAGCGGATACTACAATGAGCAGTTCTTC. It encodes CAWENSGYYNEQFF.

The CDR3 DNA sequence: TGTGCCAGCAGCTTAGGAGTTGGTCTCAATGAGCAGTTCTTC. This sequence encodes CASSLGVGLNEQFF. The genes are TRBV11-2 and TRBJ2-1; the D is unclear. CDR1 and CDR2 (germline): SGHAT, FQNNGV. The CDR3 sequence is 14 residues long. V lost 1 base and J lost 6, with 10 bases in between.

The chain is built from TRBV29-1 and TRBJ1-1; D call uncertain. Trimming took off 7 bases at V and 2 bases at J, with 8 bases between the two ends. Germline loops: CDR1 SQVTM, CDR2 ANQGSEA. This CDR3 has 11 amino acids. The CDR3 DNA is TGCAGCGGCGAGGGTAACACTGAAGCTTTCTTT. This codes for CSGEGNTEAFF.

The chain couples TRBV12-2 to TRBJ1-4; TRBD1 is the table's D call, not checked against the DNA. TRBV12-2 is given as a pseudogene. The CDR3 has 15 residues. The CDR3 reads CASRLWTAYNEKLFF. CDR3 nucleotides: TGTGCAAGTCGCTTATGGACAGCCTATAATGAAAAACTGTTTTTT.

The chain couples TRBV10-3 to TRBJ2-1; TRBD2 aligns across 7 bases. J lost 9 bases, V lost 0 bases, and 11 bases had no gene match. Germline V gene data show CDR1 as ENHRY and CDR2 as SYGVKD. This CDR3 contains 16 residues. As DNA, the CDR3 is TGTGCCATCAGTGAGTCCACCGGACTAGGACTCGGTGAGCAGTTCTTC. Amino acid sequence: CAISESTGLGLGEQFF.

V usage is TRBV19 and J usage is TRBJ1-2; D gene unclear. Germline V gene data show CDR1 as LNHDA and CDR2 as SQIVND (reference sequence). The CDR3 sequence is 15 residues long. Trimming pared 0 bases from V and 8 bases from J, leaving 16 bases between. The CDR3 bases are TGTGCCAGTAGTATAGATAGCGCCCACCCAAGAGGCTACACCTTC. As protein: CASSIDSAHPRGYTF.

This clone was seen a single time. The CDR3 region is CASSEATGVYNEQFF. The DNA for the CDR3 is TGTGCCAGCAGTGAAGCAACCGGGGTTTACAATGAGCAGTTCTTC. The chain combines TRBV2 with TRBJ2-1, with a tentative D call TRBD2 (5 bases). V was pared by 0 bases and J by 4 bases, with 10 bases between. The CDR3 is 15 amino acids. Looked up from germline, CDR1 is SNHLY and CDR2 is FYNNEI.

This chain joins TRBV27 and TRBJ2-3, with no clear D. V lost 4 bases and J 6 bases, leaving 5 bases between the germline ends. The germline CDR1 and CDR2 sequences are MNHEY and SMNVEV (reference sequence). The CDR3 has 11 residues. The CDR3, as DNA: TGTGCCAGCAGTTCCAGGGATACGCAGTATTTT. Residues: CASSSRDTQYF.

This clone was seen a handful of times. The chain is built from TRBV12-2 and TRBJ1-6; no check of the table's D call, TRBD1, against the DNA was made. TRBV12-2 is classified as a pseudogene. This CDR3 is built from 17 residues. The CDR3 bases are TGTGCAAGTCGCTGGGGACAGGGTGGGGGAGTTAATTCACCCCTCCACTTT. It codes for CASRWGQGGGVNSPLHF.

The chain links TRBV9 to TRBJ2-3; D might be TRBD2 (5 bases). The length of the CDR3 is 15 residues. V lost 4 bases and J 0 bases, leaving 12 bases between the germline ends. Germline CDR1 and CDR2: SGDLS and YYNGEE. The CDR3 loop is CASSPGSVSTDTQYF. CDR3 sequence (DNA): TGTGCCAGCAGCCCTGGGAGCGTTAGCACAGATACGCAGTATTTT.

The chain recombines TRBV12-5 with TRBJ1-2; 8 bases align to TRBD1. The CDR3 contains 13 residues. Germline V lookup: CDR1 LGHNT, CDR2 FRNRAP. V shed 9 bases, J shed 8 bases, and the junction held 11 bases outside the gene matches. The CDR3 DNA follows: TGTGCTAGGTCAGGGGGCGGCCGAGGGGGCTACACCTTC. Protein product: CARSGGGRGGYTF.

The V call is TRBV29-1, the J call TRBJ2-3; 10 bases align to TRBD2. Germline V gene data show CDR1 as SQVTM and CDR2 as ANQGSEA. V was pared by 0 bases and J by 5 bases, with 8 bases of the junction left unmatched. The CDR3 has 16 amino acids. DNA for the CDR3: TGCAGCGTTGAAGAGGGGAGCGGGGGGGCCCGAGATACGCAGTATTTT. Translated, it gives CSVEEGSGGARDTQYF.

This clone showed up just once. V is TRBV9 and J is TRBJ2-3; D unresolved. The CDR3 is made up of 14 amino acids. The V end lost 4 bases, the J end lost 0 bases, and 9 bases lay between the germline ends. CDR1 is SGDLS, CDR2 YYNGEE, per germline. The CDR3 loop is CASSPYLSTDTQYF. In DNA, the CDR3 is TGTGCCAGCAGCCCTTATCTGAGCACAGATACGCAGTATTTT.